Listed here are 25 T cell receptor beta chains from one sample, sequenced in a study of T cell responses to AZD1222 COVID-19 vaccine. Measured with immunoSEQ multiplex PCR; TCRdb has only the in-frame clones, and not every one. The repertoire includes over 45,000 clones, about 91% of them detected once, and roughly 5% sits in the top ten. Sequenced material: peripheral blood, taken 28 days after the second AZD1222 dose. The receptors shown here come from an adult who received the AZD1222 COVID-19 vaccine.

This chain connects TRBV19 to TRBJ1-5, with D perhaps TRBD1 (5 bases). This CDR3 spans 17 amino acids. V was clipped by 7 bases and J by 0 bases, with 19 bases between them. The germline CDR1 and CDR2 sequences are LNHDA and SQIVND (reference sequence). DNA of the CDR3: TGTGCCAGTAACGACAGTCCTGCCCTCTATAGCAATCAGCCCCAGCATTTT. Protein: CASNDSPALYSNQPQHF.

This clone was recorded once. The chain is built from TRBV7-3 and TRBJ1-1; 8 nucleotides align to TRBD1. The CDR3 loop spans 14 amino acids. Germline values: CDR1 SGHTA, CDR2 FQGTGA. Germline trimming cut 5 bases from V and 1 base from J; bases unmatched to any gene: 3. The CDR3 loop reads CASSPGQANTEAFF. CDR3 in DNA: TGTGCCAGCAGCCCGGGACAGGCGAACACTGAAGCTTTCTTT. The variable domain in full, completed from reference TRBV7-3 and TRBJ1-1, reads GAGVSQTPSNKVTEKGKYVELRCDPISGHTALYWYRQSLGQGPEFLIYFQGTGAADDSGLPNDRFFAVRPEGSVSTLKIQRTERGDSAVYLCASSPGQANTEAFFGQGTRLTVV.

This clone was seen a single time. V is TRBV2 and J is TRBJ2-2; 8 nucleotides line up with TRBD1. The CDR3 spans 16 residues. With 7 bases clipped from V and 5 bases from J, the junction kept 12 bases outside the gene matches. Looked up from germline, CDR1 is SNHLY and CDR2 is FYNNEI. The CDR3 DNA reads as TGTGCCAGCAATATACAGGGGGGAGGAGGTACCGGGGAGCTGTTTTTT. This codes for CASNIQGGGGTGELFF.

CDR3 in amino acids: CASCPRLAGSNEQFF. The CDR3 nucleotides read TGTGCCAGCTGTCCCCGACTAGCGGGGAGCAATGAGCAGTTCTTC. The chain joins TRBV13 to TRBJ2-1; 11 nucleotides align to TRBD2. Trimming removed 8 bases from V and 6 bases from J; junction bases left unmatched: 9. Germline CDR1 reads PRHDT; CDR2 reads FYEKMQ (reference sequence). The CDR3 covers 15 residues.

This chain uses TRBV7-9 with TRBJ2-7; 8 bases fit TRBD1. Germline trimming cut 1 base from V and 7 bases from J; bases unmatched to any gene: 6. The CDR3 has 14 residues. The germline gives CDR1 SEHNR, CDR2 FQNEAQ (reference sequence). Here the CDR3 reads CASSLGTGHWEQYF. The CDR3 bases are TGTGCCAGCAGCTTAGGGACAGGGCATTGGGAGCAGTACTTC.

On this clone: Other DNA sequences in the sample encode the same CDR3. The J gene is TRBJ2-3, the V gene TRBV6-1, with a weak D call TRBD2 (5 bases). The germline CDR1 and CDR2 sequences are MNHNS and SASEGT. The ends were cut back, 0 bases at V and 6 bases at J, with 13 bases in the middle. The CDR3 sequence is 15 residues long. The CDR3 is CASSEAAGGPDTQYF. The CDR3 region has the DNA TGTGCCAGCAGTGAAGCGGCTGGAGGTCCGGATACGCAGTATTTT.

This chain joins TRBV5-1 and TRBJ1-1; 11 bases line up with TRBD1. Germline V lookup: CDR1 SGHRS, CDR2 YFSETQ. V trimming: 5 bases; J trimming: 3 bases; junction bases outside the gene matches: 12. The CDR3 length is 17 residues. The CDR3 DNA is TGCGCCAGCAGTCGTCCCGGGACAGGGGGATCGGACACTGAAGCTTTCTTT. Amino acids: CASSRPGTGGSDTEAFF.

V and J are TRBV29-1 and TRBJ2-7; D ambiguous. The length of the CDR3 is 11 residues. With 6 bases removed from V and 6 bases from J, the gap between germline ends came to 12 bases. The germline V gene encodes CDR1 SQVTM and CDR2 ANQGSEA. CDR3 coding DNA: TGCAGCGTCTCCCCCGGGTTCGAGCAGTACTTC. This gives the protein CSVSPGFEQYF.

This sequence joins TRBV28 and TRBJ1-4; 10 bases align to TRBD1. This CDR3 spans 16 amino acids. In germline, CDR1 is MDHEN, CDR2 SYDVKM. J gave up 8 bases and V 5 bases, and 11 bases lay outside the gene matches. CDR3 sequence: CASSVPGQGTAEKLFF. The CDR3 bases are TGTGCCAGCAGTGTACCGGGACAGGGGACCGCGGAAAAACTGTTTTTT.

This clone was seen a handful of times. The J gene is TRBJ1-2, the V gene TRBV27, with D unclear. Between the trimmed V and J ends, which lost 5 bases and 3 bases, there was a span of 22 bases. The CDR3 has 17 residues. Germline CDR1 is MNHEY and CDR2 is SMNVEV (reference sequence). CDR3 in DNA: TGTGCCAGCAGTGCATTAGGGTATGGGGAGCGGGACTATGGCTACACCTTC. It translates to CASSALGYGERDYGYTF.

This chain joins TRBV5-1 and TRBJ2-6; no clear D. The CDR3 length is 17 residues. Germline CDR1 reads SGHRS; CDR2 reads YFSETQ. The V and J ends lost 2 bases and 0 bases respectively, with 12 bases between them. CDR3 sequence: CASSLDPSNSGANVLTF. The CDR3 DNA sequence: TGCGCCAGCAGCTTAGATCCCTCAAACTCTGGGGCCAACGTCCTGACTTTC.

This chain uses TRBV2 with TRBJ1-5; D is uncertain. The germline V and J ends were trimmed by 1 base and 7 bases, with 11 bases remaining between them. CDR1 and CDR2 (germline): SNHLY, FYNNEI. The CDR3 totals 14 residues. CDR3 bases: TGTGCCAGCAGTGAAGGGGGAGCCAGACAGCCCCAGCATTTT. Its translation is CASSEGGARQPQHF.

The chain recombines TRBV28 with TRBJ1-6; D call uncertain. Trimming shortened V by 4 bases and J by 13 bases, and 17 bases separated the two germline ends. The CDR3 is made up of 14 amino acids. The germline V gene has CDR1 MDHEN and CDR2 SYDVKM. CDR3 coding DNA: TGTGCCAGCAGTTCGCACACCGCCACATGGCCCCTCCACTTT. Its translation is CASSSHTATWPLHF.

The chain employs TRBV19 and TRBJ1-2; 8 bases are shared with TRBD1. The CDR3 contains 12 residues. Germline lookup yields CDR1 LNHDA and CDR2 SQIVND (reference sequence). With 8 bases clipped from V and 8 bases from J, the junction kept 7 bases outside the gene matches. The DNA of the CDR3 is TGTGCCAGTGCGGGACAGGCGGGAGGCTACACCTTC. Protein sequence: CASAGQAGGYTF.

CDR3 sequence: CATSRVPGQPYEQYF. CDR3 nucleotide sequence: TGTGCCACCAGCAGAGTCCCGGGACAGCCCTACGAGCAGTACTTC. This chain connects TRBV15 to TRBJ2-7; 7 positions agree with TRBD1. Unmatched junction bases numbered 5, after V lost 1 base and J lost 2 bases. CDR1 and CDR2 from the germline V gene are LNHNV and YYDKDF (reference sequence). The CDR3 contains 15 residues. Full variable domain (outside the CDR3, taken from reference TRBV15 and TRBJ2-7): DAMVIQNPRYQVTQFGKPVTLSCSQTLNHNVMYWYQQKSSQAPKLLFHYYDKDFNNEADTPDNFQSRRPNTSFCFLDIRSPGLGDTAMYLCATSRVPGQPYEQYFGPGTRLTVT.

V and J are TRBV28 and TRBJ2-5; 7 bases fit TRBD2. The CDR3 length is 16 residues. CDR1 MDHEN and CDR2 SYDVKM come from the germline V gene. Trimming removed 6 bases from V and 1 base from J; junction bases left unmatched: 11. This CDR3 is CASSGPGEGPQETQYF. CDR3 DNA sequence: TGTGCCAGCAGCGGTCCCGGGGAGGGGCCCCAAGAGACCCAGTACTTC.

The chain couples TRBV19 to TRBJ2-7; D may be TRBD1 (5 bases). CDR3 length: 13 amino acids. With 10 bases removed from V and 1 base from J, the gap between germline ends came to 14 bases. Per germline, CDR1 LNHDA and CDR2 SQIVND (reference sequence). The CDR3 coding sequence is TGTGCCACCCGGACACGGCTTTCCTACGAGCAGTACTTC. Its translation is CATRTRLSYEQYF.

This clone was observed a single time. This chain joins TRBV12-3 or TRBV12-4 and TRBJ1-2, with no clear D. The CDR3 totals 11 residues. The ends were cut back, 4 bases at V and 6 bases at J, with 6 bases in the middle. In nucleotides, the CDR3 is TGTGCCAGCAGTTCGTGGGATGGCTACACCTTC. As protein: CASSSWDGYTF.

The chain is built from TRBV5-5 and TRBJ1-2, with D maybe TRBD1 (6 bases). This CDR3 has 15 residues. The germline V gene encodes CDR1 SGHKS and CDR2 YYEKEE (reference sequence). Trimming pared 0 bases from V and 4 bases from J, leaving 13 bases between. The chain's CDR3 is CASSLVGGLFYGYTF. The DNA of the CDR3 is TGTGCCAGCAGCTTGGTCGGGGGGCTCTTCTATGGCTACACCTTC.

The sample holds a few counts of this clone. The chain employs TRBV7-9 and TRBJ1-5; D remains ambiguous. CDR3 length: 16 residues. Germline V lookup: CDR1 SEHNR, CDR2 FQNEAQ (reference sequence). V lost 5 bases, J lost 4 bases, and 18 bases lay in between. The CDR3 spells CASSAGGQSENQPQHF. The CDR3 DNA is TGTGCCAGCAGCGCCGGCGGGCAGTCGGAGAATCAGCCCCAGCATTTT.

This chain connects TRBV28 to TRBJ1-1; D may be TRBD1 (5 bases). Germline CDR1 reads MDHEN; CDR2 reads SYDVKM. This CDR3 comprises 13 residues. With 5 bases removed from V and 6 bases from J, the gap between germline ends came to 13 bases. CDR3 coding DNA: TGTGCCAGCAGTGAAAAGGGGAGGGCTGAAGCTTTCTTT. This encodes CASSEKGRAEAFF.

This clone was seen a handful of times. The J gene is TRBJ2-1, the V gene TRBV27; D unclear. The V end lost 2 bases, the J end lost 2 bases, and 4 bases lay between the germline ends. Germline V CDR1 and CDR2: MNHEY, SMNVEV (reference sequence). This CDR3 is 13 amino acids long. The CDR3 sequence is CASSLAAYNEQFF. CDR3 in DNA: TGTGCCAGCAGTTTAGCGGCCTACAATGAGCAGTTCTTC.

CDR3 residues: CAISGPPGGSANEKLFF. In DNA form, the CDR3 reads TGTGCCATCAGTGGCCCCCCAGGCGGCAGTGCTAATGAAAAACTGTTTTTT. The genes are TRBV10-3 and TRBJ1-4, with D unresolved. CDR3 length: 17 amino acids. Germline V CDR1 and CDR2: ENHRY, SYGVKD. With 4 bases removed from V and 3 bases from J, the gap between germline ends came to 18 bases.

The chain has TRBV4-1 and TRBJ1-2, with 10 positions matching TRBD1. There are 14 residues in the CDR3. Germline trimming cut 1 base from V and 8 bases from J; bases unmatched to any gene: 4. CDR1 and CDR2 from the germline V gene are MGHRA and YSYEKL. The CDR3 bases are TGCGCCAGCAGCCAAGCGGGACAGGGGAGCGGCTACACCTTC. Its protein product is CASSQAGQGSGYTF.

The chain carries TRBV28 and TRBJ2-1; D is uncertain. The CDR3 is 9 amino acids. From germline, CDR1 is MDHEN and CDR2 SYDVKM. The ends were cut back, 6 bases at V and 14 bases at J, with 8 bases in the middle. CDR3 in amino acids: CASSPPKFF. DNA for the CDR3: TGTGCCAGCAGCCCCCCGAAGTTCTTC. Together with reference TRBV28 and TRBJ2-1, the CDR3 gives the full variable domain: DVKVTQSSRYLVKRTGEKVFLECVQDMDHENMFWYRQDPGLGLRLIYFSYDVKMKEKGDIPEGYSVSREKKERFSLILESASTNQTSMYLCASSPPKFFGPGTRLTVL.